These T cell receptor beta chains were read from a single sample in a study of CD8 T cells in Susac syndrome. TCRdb used MiXCR to reprocess the immunoSEQ multiplex PCR reads, holding one entry per CDR3 protein. The sample contains around 300,000 distinct CDR3 sequences, 92% of which appear only once. Material for sequencing was CD4+ T cells from PBMCs. These receptors were collected from a human donor with multiple sclerosis. Both conserved end residues are part of each CDR3. A D gene is named only where the DNA matches it firmly. Not all rows give a size; the values are once, few, many and, for expanded clones, a class.

. TRBJ1-1 few TRBV12-3/TRBV12-4 CASSLSPVNTEAFF TGTGCCAGCAGTTTAAGTCCGGTGAACACTGAAGCTTTCTTT
TRBD2 TRBJ2-3 once TRBV14 CASRSGGADTQYF TGTGCCAGCAGAAGCGGGGGAGCAGATACGCAGTATTTT
. TRBJ1-5 . TRBV18 CASSKNVRNQPQHF TGTGCCAGCTCTAAGAACGTGCGCAATCAGCCCCAGCATTTT
. TRBJ2-6 few TRBV6-5 CASSYSVSSGANVLTF TGTGCCAGCAGTTACTCTGTCAGTTCTGGGGCCAACGTCCTGACTTTC
. TRBJ1-2 . TRBV29-1 CSVDTVGGTYGYTF TGCAGCGTTGACACGGTCGGCGGGACCTATGGCTACACCTTC
. TRBJ2-2 . TRBV5-6 CASSNQGRRKLFF TGTGCCAGCAGTAACCAGGGGCGCAGGAAGCTGTTTTTT
. TRBJ2-1 . TRBV12-3/TRBV12-4 CASSLRGGNNEQFF TGTGCCAGCAGTTTACGAGGGGGAAACAATGAGCAGTTCTTC
TRBD2 TRBJ2-3 . TRBV15 CATSSRTSGSTDTQYF TGTGCCACCAGCTCCAGGACTAGCGGAAGCACAGATACGCAGTATTTT
. TRBJ2-1 once TRBV10-3 CAISQGSYNEQFF TGTGCCATCAGTCAAGGGAGTTACAATGAGCAGTTCTTC
TRBD2 TRBJ2-3 . TRBV7-2 CASSYSVLVAGDTQYF TGTGCCAGCAGCTATTCGGTCTTGGTAGCGGGAGATACGCAGTATTTT
. TRBJ1-4 . TRBV21-1 CASSKVAIFNEKLFF TGTGCCAGCAGCAAAGTCGCGATCTTTAATGAAAAACTGTTTTTT
TRBD2 TRBJ2-3 once TRBV7-3 CASSLTGGGGDTDTQYF TGTGCCAGCAGCTTAACTGGGGGGGGAGGTGACACAGATACGCAGTATTTT
. TRBJ1-5 . TRBV19 CASTRGNSNQPQHF TGTGCCAGTACTCGGGGAAATAGCAATCAGCCCCAGCATTTT
TRBD2 TRBJ2-2 . TRBV5-7 CASSFSGSEGIDTGELFF TGTGCCAGCAGCTTTAGCGGGAGTGAAGGGATCGACACCGGGGAGCTGTTTTTT
. TRBJ2-3 . TRBV7-2 CASSLGGWYTDTQYF TGTGCCAGCAGCTTAGGTGGCTGGTACACAGATACGCAGTATTTT
. TRBJ2-3 . TRBV19 CASSILRQSTDTQYF TGTGCCAGTAGTATCCTCAGACAGAGCACAGATACGCAGTATTTT
. TRBJ1-1 . TRBV7-2 CASRGDLNTEAFF TGTGCCAGCAGGGGGGACCTGAACACTGAAGCTTTCTTT
. TRBJ1-1 few TRBV29-1 CSVDRAGGTEAFF TGCAGCGTTGATAGGGCGGGGGGCACTGAAGCTTTCTTT
TRBD1 TRBJ1-2 once TRBV7-2 CASSLAPGQGARGYTF TGTGCCAGCAGCTTAGCTCCGGGACAGGGGGCGCGTGGCTACACCTTC
TRBD1 TRBJ2-3 . TRBV10-3 CAISGGQSADTQYF TGTGCCATCAGTGGGGGACAGTCGGCAGATACGCAGTATTTT
. TRBJ2-1 . TRBV6-2/TRBV6-3 CASTVGGYNEQFF TGTGCCAGCACCGTGGGTGGCTACAATGAGCAGTTCTTC
. TRBJ2-1 . TRBV3-1 CASSQSWEQFF TGTGCCAGCAGCCAATCGTGGGAGCAGTTCTTC
. TRBJ2-2 . TRBV6-2/TRBV6-3 CASSFGEEAGWDTGELFF TGTGCCAGCAGTTTCGGGGAGGAAGCCGGTTGGGACACCGGGGAGCTGTTTTTT
TRBD1 TRBJ2-2 once TRBV19 CASSWTGWFAGELFF TGTGCCAGTAGCTGGACAGGGTGGTTTGCCGGGGAGCTGTTTTTT
. TRBJ2-3 . TRBV7-2 CASSLVLAPDTQYF TGTGCCAGCAGCTTAGTACTTGCCCCAGATACGCAGTATTTT
. TRBJ2-3 . TRBV7-2 CASKFDRGSDTQYF TGTGCCAGCAAATTCGACCGGGGGTCGGATACGCAGTATTTT
. TRBJ2-2 . TRBV3-1 CASSQEPGGGRELFF TGTGCCAGCAGCCAAGAGCCCGGCGGGGGCCGGGAGCTGTTTTTT
. TRBJ2-7 . TRBV10-3 CAISESLFLAYEQYF TGTGCCATCAGTGAAAGCTTATTTCTGGCCTACGAGCAGTACTTC
TRBD2 TRBJ2-1 . TRBV30 CAWSVAAGGGNEQFF TGTGCCTGGAGTGTCGCCGCGGGAGGGGGGAATGAGCAGTTCTTC
. TRBJ2-2 . TRBV29-1 CSVEEWRNTGELFF TGCAGCGTTGAAGAGTGGAGAAACACCGGGGAGCTGTTTTTT
TRBD1 TRBJ2-4 . TRBV2 CATSGTGGNIQYF TGTGCCACCTCCGGGACAGGGGGAAACATTCAGTACTTC
TRBD2 TRBJ2-5 . TRBV5-4 CASSLRTSGGAAETQYF TGTGCCAGCAGCTTGCGAACTAGCGGGGGGGCCGCGGAGACCCAGTACTTC
. TRBJ1-1 . TRBV29-1 CSVEEGVPNTEAFF TGCAGCGTTGAAGAGGGGGTACCGAACACTGAAGCTTTCTTT
. TRBJ1-1 . TRBV5-4 CASSSYLQGNTEAFF TGTGCCAGCAGCTCCTACCTACAGGGGAACACTGAAGCTTTCTTT
. TRBJ2-7 . TRBV19 CASTPGGQGHRGEQYF TGTGCCAGTACCCCCGGGGGGCAGGGTCATCGCGGCGAGCAGTACTTC
. TRBJ2-6 . TRBV6-1 CASSEAHSGANVLTF TGTGCCAGCAGTGAAGCGCACTCTGGGGCCAACGTCCTGACTTTC
TRBD2 TRBJ2-1 . TRBV7-9 CASSLRSGGPREQFF TGTGCCAGCAGCTTAAGGTCGGGAGGGCCCCGGGAGCAGTTCTTC
. TRBJ1-2 . TRBV19 CASKEQDSLGYGYTF TGTGCCAGTAAGGAACAGGACTCCCTTGGGTATGGCTACACCTTC
TRBD2 TRBJ2-7 . TRBV7-9 CASSLAAAGETYEQYF TGTGCCAGCAGCTTAGCTGCGGCGGGAGAAACCTACGAGCAGTACTTC
TRBD2 TRBJ2-1 . TRBV20-1 CSAAIAGAPLNEQFF TGCAGTGCTGCCATAGCGGGGGCCCCCTTGAATGAGCAGTTCTTC
. TRBJ2-4 . TRBV20-1 CSAETGLAKNIQYF TGCAGTGCTGAGACAGGTTTAGCCAAAAACATTCAGTACTTC
TRBD2 TRBJ2-5 once TRBV6-5 CASTREGLGTQYF TGTGCCAGCACGCGGGAGGGCCTCGGGACCCAGTACTTC
. TRBJ2-7 . TRBV19 CASQDRFYEQYF TGTGCCAGCCAAGACCGGTTCTACGAGCAGTACTTC
. TRBJ2-7 . TRBV2 CASSGRALFGEQYF TGTGCCAGCAGTGGCCGGGCCCTTTTTGGGGAGCAGTACTTC